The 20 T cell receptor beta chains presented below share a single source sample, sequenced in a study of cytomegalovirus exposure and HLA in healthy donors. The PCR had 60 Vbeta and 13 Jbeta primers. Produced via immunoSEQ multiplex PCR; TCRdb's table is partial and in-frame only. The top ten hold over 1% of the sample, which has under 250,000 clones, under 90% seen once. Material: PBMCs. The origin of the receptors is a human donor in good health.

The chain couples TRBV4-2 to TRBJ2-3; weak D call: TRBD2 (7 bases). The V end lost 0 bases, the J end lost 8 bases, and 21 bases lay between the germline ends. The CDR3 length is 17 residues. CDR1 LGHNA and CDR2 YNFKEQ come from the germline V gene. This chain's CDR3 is CASSQDLSTGGGITQYF. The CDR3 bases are TGTGCCAGCAGCCAAGATCTCTCGACGGGGGGCGGGATTACGCAGTATTTT.

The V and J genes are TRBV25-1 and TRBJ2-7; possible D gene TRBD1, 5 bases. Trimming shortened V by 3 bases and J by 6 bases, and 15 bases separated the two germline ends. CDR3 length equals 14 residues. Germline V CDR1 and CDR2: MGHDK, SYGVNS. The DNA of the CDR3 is TGTGCCAGCAGTGAGATAGGGCAGGGCGGCGAGCAGTACTTC. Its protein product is CASSEIGQGGEQYF.

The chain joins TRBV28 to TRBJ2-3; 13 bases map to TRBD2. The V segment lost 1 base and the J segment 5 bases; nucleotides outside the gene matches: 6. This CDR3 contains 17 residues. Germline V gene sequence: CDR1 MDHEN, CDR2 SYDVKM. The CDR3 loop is CASSLLRLAGGLDTQYF. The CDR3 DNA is TGTGCCAGCAGTTTATTAAGACTAGCGGGAGGTTTAGATACGCAGTATTTT. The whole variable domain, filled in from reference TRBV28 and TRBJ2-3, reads DVKVTQSSRYLVKRTGEKVFLECVQDMDHENMFWYRQDPGLGLRLIYFSYDVKMKEKGDIPEGYSVSREKKERFSLILESASTNQTSMYLCASSLLRLAGGLDTQYFGPGTRLTVL.

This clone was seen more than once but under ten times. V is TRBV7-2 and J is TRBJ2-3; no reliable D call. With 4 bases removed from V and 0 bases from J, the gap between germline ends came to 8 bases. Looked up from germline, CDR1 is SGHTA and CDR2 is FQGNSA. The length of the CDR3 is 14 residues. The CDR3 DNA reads TGTGCCAGCAGCTGGTATACTAGCACAGATACGCAGTATTTT. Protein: CASSWYTSTDTQYF.

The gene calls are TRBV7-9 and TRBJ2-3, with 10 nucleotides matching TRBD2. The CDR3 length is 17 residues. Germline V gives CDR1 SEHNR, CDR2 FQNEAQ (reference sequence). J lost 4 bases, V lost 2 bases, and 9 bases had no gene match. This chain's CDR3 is CASSLWGRTSGSDTQYF. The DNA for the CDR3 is TGTGCCAGCAGCTTATGGGGAAGGACTAGCGGATCAGATACGCAGTATTTT.

For the CDR3, the DNA is TGCGCCAGCAGCTTGGCCGCTAGCGGGAGTGCAGATACGCAGTATTTT. This sequence encodes CASSLAASGSADTQYF. The chain carries TRBV5-1 and TRBJ2-3; 10 bases match TRBD2. After removal of 0 bases from V and 4 bases from J, the junction contained 5 bases not matched to a gene. Per germline, CDR1 SGHRS and CDR2 YFSETQ. The CDR3 is 16 residues long.

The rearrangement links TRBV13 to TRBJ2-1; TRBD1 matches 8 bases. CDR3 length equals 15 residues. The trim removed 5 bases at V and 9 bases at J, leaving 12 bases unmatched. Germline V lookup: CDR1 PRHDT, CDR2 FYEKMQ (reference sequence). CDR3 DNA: TGTGCCAGCAGCCCAGGGGGCAGGGGTATGACTGAGCAGTTCTTC. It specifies CASSPGGRGMTEQFF.

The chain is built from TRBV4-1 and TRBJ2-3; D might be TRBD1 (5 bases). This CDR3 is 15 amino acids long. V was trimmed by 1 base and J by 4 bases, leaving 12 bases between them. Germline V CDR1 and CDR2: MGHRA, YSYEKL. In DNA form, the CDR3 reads TGCGCCAGCAGCCAAGTAGGAGTAGGGGCAGATACGCAGTATTTT. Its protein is CASSQVGVGADTQYF.

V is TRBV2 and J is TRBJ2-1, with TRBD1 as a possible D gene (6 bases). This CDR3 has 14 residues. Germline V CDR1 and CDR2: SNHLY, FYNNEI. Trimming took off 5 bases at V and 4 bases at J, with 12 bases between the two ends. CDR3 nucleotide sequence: TGTGCCAGCAGTACCGGGACAAGATACAATGAGCAGTTCTTC. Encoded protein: CASSTGTRYNEQFF.

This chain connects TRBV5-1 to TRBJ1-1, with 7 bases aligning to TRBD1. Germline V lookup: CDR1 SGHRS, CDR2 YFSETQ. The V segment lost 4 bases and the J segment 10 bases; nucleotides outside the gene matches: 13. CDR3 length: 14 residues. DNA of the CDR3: TGCGCCAGCAGCCAGCTAACAGGGCAGGGGGGAGCTTTCTTT. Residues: CASSQLTGQGGAFF.

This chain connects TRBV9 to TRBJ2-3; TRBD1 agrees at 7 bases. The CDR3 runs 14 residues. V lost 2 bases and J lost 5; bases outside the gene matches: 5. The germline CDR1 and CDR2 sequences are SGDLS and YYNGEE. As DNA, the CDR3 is TGTGCCAGCAGCGTCGACAGGGTGAGAGATACGCAGTATTTT. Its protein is CASSVDRVRDTQYF. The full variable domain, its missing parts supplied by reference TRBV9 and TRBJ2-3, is DSGVTQTPKHLITATGQRVTLRCSPRSGDLSVYWYQQSLDQGLQFLIQYYNGEERAKGNILERFSAQQFPDLHSELNLSSLELGDSALYFCASSVDRVRDTQYFGPGTRLTVL.

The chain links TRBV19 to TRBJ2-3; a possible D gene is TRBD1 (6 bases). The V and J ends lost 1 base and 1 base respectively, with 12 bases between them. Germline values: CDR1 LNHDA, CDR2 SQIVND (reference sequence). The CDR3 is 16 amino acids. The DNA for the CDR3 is TGTGCCAGTAGTATAGCAGGGGTCGTCGGCACAGATACGCAGTATTTT. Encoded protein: CASSIAGVVGTDTQYF.

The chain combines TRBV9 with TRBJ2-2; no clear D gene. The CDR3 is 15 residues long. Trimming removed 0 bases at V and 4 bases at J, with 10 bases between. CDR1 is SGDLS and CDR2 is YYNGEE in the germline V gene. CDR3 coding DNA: TGTGCCAGCAGCGTAGTCCTAGGTAGCACCGGGGAGCTGTTTTTT. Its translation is CASSVVLGSTGELFF.

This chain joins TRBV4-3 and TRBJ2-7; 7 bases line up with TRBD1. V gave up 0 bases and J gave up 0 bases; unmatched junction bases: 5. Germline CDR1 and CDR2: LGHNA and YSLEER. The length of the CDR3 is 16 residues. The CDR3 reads CASSQDRQGPSYEQYF. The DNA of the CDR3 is TGCGCCAGCAGCCAAGACCGACAGGGACCCTCCTACGAGCAGTACTTC.

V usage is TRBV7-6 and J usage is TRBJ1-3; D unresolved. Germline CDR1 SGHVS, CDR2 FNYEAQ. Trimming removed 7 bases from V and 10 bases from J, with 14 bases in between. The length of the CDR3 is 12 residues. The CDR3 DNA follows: TGTGCCAGCACCCACCGCGGGAGTACCATATATTTT. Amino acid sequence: CASTHRGSTIYF.

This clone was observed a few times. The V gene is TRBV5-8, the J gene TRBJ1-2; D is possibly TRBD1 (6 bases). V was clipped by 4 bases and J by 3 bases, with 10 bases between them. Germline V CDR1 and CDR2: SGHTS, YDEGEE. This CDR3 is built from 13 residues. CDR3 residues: CASSRQDDYGYTF. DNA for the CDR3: TGTGCCAGCAGCCGACAGGACGACTATGGCTACACCTTC.

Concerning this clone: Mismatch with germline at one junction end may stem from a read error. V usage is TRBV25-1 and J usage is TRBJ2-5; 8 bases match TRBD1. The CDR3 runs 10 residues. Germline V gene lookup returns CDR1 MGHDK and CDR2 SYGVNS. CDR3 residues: CASTWDRIHF. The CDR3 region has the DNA TGTGCCAGCACTTGGGACAGGATCCACTTC.

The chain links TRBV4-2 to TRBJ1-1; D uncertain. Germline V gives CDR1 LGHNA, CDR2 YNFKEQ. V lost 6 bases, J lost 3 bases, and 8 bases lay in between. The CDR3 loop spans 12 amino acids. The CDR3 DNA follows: TGTGCCAGCAGTCAGGTTGACACTGAAGCTTTCTTT. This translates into CASSQVDTEAFF.

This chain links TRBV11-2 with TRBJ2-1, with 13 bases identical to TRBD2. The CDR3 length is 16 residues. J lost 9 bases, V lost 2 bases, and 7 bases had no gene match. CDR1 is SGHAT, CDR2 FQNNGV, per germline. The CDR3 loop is CASSLYGTSGKGEQFF. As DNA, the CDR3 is TGTGCCAGCAGCTTATACGGGACTAGCGGGAAGGGTGAGCAGTTCTTC.

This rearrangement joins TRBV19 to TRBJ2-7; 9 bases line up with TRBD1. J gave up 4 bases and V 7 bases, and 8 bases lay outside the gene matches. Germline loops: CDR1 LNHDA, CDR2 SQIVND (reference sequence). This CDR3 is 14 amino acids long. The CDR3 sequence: CASTPTGGGYEQYF. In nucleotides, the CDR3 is TGTGCCAGTACTCCAACAGGGGGCGGATACGAGCAGTACTTC.